A single sample gave rise to the 23 T cell receptor beta chains below, sequenced in a study of blood T cell repertoires in COVID-19. Data came from immunoSEQ multiplex PCR; TCRdb stores just in-frame clones and leaves some out. The table records about 160,000 clones, 85% to 90% of them present only once. Specimen: peripheral blood. These TCRs come from a woman aged 70-85 years with acute or convalescent COVID-19.

The chain joins TRBV18 to TRBJ1-5; 7 bases are shared with TRBD1. V trimming: 3 bases; J trimming: 4 bases; junction bases outside the gene matches: 15. CDR1 is KGHSH and CDR2 is LQKENI in the germline V gene. This CDR3 has 18 amino acids. CDR3 residues: CASSPAYDRDLGNQPQHF. Written as DNA, the CDR3 is TGTGCCAGCTCACCTGCTTACGACAGGGACTTAGGGAATCAGCCCCAGCATTTT.

This chain links TRBV10-3 with TRBJ1-2; the D gene is possibly TRBD1 (6 bases). This CDR3 has 13 amino acids. Germline V lookup: CDR1 ENHRY, CDR2 SYGVKD. Trimming stripped 6 bases from V and 2 bases from J, with 10 bases between. This CDR3 is CAISGTPNYGYTF. CDR3 DNA sequence: TGTGCCATCAGCGGGACACCGAACTATGGCTACACCTTC.

The chain carries TRBV11-3 and TRBJ2-1, with 9 bases matching TRBD2. Germline trimming cut 3 bases from V and 7 bases from J; bases unmatched to any gene: 10. CDR1 is SGHNT and CDR2 is YENEEA in the germline V gene. This CDR3 is built from 16 residues. The CDR3 DNA reads TGTGCCAGCAGCTTGGAAGGTAGCGGGAGTTGGAATGAGCAGTTCTTC. It encodes CASSLEGSGSWNEQFF. Full variable domain (outside the CDR3, taken from reference TRBV11-3 and TRBJ2-1): EAGVVQSPRYKIIEKKQPVAFWCNPISGHNTLYWYLQNLGQGPELLIRYENEEAVDDSQLPKDRFSAERLKGVDSTLKIQPAELGDSAVYLCASSLEGSGSWNEQFFGPGTRLTVL.

The V gene is TRBV23-1, the J gene TRBJ1-1; D is perhaps TRBD1 (6 bases). TRBV23-1 is an open reading frame whose function is uncertain. V gave up 7 bases and J gave up 8 bases, with 29 bases separating them. The CDR3 contains 17 residues. CDR3 bases: TGCGCCAGCACCGAGAAGAAGAGGACAGACCCGTCAGGAGAAGCTTTCTTT. Its protein is CASTEKKRTDPSGEAFF.

This chain joins TRBV18 and TRBJ1-5; 7 nucleotides match TRBD1. The CDR3 is 14 amino acids. The ends lost 6 bases at V and 2 bases at J; junction bases unmatched: 4. From germline, CDR1 is KGHSH and CDR2 LQKENI. The CDR3 region is CASSRDSGNQPQHF. For the CDR3, the DNA is TGTGCCAGCTCGAGGGACAGCGGCAATCAGCCCCAGCATTTT.

The rearrangement joins TRBV7-2 to TRBJ2-2, with a tentative D call TRBD1 (5 bases). V dropped 6 bases and J dropped 0 bases, with 11 bases sitting between them. This CDR3 has 15 amino acids. CDR1 is SGHTA, CDR2 FQGNSA, per germline. The CDR3 nucleotides read TGTGCCAGCAGGGTGGGGCGGACGAACACCGGGGAGCTGTTTTTT. This translates into CASRVGRTNTGELFF.

J is TRBJ1-1 and V is TRBV9; the D is unclear. Deletions cut 0 bases from V and 8 bases from J, with 14 bases between. Looked up from germline, CDR1 is SGDLS and CDR2 is YYNGEE. The CDR3 is 14 residues long. The CDR3 DNA follows: TGTGCCAGCAGCGTAGACGGAGGGCCCCTCGAAGCTTTCTTT. Its translation is CASSVDGGPLEAFF. Combining the CDR3 with reference TRBV9 and TRBJ1-1 gives the whole variable domain DSGVTQTPKHLITATGQRVTLRCSPRSGDLSVYWYQQSLDQGLQFLIQYYNGEERAKGNILERFSAQQFPDLHSELNLSSLELGDSALYFCASSVDGGPLEAFFGQGTRLTVV.

The rearrangement uses TRBV23-1 and TRBJ1-4, with 8 bases matching TRBD1. TRBV23-1 is filed as an ORF, its function uncertain. The trim removed 3 bases at V and 3 bases at J, leaving 3 bases unmatched. The CDR3 is made up of 15 amino acids. The CDR3: CASSQGDRPNEKLFF. Written as DNA, the CDR3 is TGCGCCAGCAGTCAGGGGGACAGGCCTAATGAAAAACTGTTTTTT.

This chain joins TRBV2 and TRBJ1-2, with 7 positions matching TRBD1. The germline V gene encodes CDR1 SNHLY and CDR2 FYNNEI. V was clipped by 4 bases and J by 6 bases; unmatched bases: 20. CDR3 length equals 18 residues. CDR3 nucleotides: TGTGCCAGCAGTGTCCGTCCACAGGGGTCCGGCTTCGGGCATGGCTACACCTTC. It codes for CASSVRPQGSGFGHGYTF.

Only one count was recorded for this clone. J is TRBJ1-5 and V is TRBV3-1 (or the pseudogene TRBV3-2); D gene unclear. The CDR3 runs 14 residues. V gave up 0 bases and J gave up 6 bases, with 9 bases separating them. Per the germline V gene, CDR1 is LGHDT and CDR2 is YNNKEL (reference sequence). The CDR3 DNA reads as TGTGCCAGCAGCCAAGATTTGTTGCGTCAGCCCCAGCATTTT. As protein: CASSQDLLRQPQHF.

The chain couples TRBV6-2 or TRBV6-3 to TRBJ2-1; 9 bases line up with TRBD2. CDR1 is MNHEY and CDR2 is SVGEGT in the germline V gene. CDR3 length: 21 amino acids. Trimming cost V 0 bases and J 1 base; bases outside gene matches: 16. In DNA, the CDR3 is TGTGCCAGCAGTTACTCGTCGGAACTAGCGGGCAAACCCCTATCCTACAATGAGCAGTTCTTC. Translation gives CASSYSSELAGKPLSYNEQFF.

The chain recombines TRBV4-1 with TRBJ1-5; 7 bases match TRBD1. Losses at the gene ends were 3 bases for V and 7 bases for J; bases not matched to a gene: 12. The CDR3 spans 16 residues. Germline V gene lookup returns CDR1 MGHRA and CDR2 YSYEKL. CDR3: CASSHEDRAGGQPQHF. In DNA form, the CDR3 reads TGCGCCAGCAGCCATGAAGACAGGGCAGGCGGGCAGCCCCAGCATTTT.

The CDR3 spells CASSLAGWNEKLFF. Here the CDR3 DNA reads TGTGCCAGCAGCTTGGCCGGGTGGAATGAAAAACTGTTTTTT. The chain links TRBV5-5 to TRBJ1-4; D gene uncertain. Trimming shortened V by 0 bases and J by 5 bases, and 8 bases separated the two germline ends. Germline loops: CDR1 SGHKS, CDR2 YYEKEE (reference sequence). The CDR3 consists of 14 residues.

The chain uses TRBV27 and TRBJ1-2, with TRBD1 identical over 7 bases. V was clipped by 5 bases and J by 0 bases; unmatched bases: 6. Germline lookup yields CDR1 MNHEY and CDR2 SMNVEV (reference sequence). The CDR3 is made up of 15 amino acids. The CDR3: CASSNRQGSNYGYTF. CDR3 nucleotides: TGTGCCAGCAGTAACCGACAGGGTTCTAACTATGGCTACACCTTC.

The chain employs TRBV19 and TRBJ2-7; 11 bases align to TRBD2. The J segment lost 3 bases and the V segment lost 5 bases, leaving 9 bases of the junction unmatched. The germline gives CDR1 LNHDA, CDR2 SQIVND (reference sequence). CDR3 length equals 16 residues. The CDR3 loop reads CASSVHLAGGNYEQYF. CDR3 sequence (DNA): TGTGCCAGTAGTGTCCACCTAGCGGGAGGCAACTACGAGCAGTACTTC. Full variable domain (rest looked up from reference TRBV19 and TRBJ2-7): DGGITQSPKYLFRKEGQNVTLSCEQNLNHDAMYWYRQDPGQGLRLIYYSQIVNDFQKGDIAEGYSVSREKKESFPLTVTSAQKNPTAFYLCASSVHLAGGNYEQYFGPGTRLTVT.

This clone was seen just once. The chain uses TRBV6-2 or TRBV6-3 and TRBJ2-4; 9 positions match TRBD1. Trimming cost V 1 base and J 6 bases; bases outside gene matches: 4. Germline loops: CDR1 MNHEY, CDR2 SVGEGT. This CDR3 has 15 amino acids. CDR3: CASSYFGTGPNIQYF. The CDR3 nucleotides are TGTGCCAGCAGTTACTTCGGGACAGGGCCAAACATTCAGTACTTC.

This chain joins TRBV19 and TRBJ1-1, with TRBD1 as a possible D gene (6 bases). The V gene lost 3 bases and the J gene lost 1 base, with 12 bases spanning the gap. Germline CDR1 is LNHDA and CDR2 is SQIVND (reference sequence). The CDR3 sequence is 15 residues long. Here the CDR3 reads CASSIQGLGNTEAFF. In DNA, the CDR3 is TGTGCCAGTAGTATCCAGGGGCTGGGGAACACTGAAGCTTTCTTT. The full variable domain, its missing parts supplied by reference TRBV19 and TRBJ1-1, is DGGITQSPKYLFRKEGQNVTLSCEQNLNHDAMYWYRQDPGQGLRLIYYSQIVNDFQKGDIAEGYSVSREKKESFPLTVTSAQKNPTAFYLCASSIQGLGNTEAFFGQGTRLTVV.

The genes are TRBV5-1 and TRBJ2-5; D call uncertain. Between the trimmed V and J ends, which lost 0 bases and 2 bases, there was a span of 8 bases. The germline CDR1 and CDR2 sequences are SGHRS and YFSETQ. This CDR3 spans 14 amino acids. The CDR3 bases are TGCGCCAGCAGCTTGGTGGGCAATCAAGAGACCCAGTACTTC. This translates into CASSLVGNQETQYF.

The chain uses TRBV30 and TRBJ1-5; TRBD1 matches 8 bases. Germline lookup yields CDR1 GTSNPN and CDR2 SVGIG (reference sequence). The ends lost 3 bases at V and 4 bases at J; junction bases unmatched: 11. This CDR3 contains 16 residues. The CDR3 bases are TGTGCCTGGAGCTCGGACAGGGTGGCACGAAATCAGCCCCAGCATTTT. Protein sequence: CAWSSDRVARNQPQHF.

CDR3 sequence (DNA): TGTGCCAGCATCCAAGGGGGCGTAGGAGACAGGGGTGACTACACCTTC. This encodes CASIQGGVGDRGDYTF. The genes are TRBV7-8 and TRBJ1-2; 8 positions agree with TRBD1. Losses at the gene ends were 7 bases for V and 10 bases for J; bases not matched to a gene: 20. Per germline, CDR1 SGHVS and CDR2 FQNEAQ. This CDR3 contains 16 residues.

V gene TRBV7-2 combines with J gene TRBJ2-4, with 10 bases that match TRBD2. CDR3 length: 17 residues. V was pared by 5 bases and J by 1 base, with 8 bases of the junction left unmatched. Looked up from germline, CDR1 is SGHTA and CDR2 is FQGNSA. CDR3 DNA sequence: TGTGCCAGCAGCCCAAGCGGGGGGGGGCTCGCCAAAAACATTCAGTACTTC. Protein sequence: CASSPSGGGLAKNIQYF.

V is TRBV19 and J is TRBJ1-2, with D maybe TRBD1 (5 bases). Trimming removed 0 bases at V and 3 bases at J, with 11 bases between. Germline-derived CDR1 and CDR2 are LNHDA and SQIVND (reference sequence). The CDR3 has 15 residues. The CDR3 DNA follows: TGTGCCAGTAGTATAGACGGGGGTTCCTACTATGGCTACACCTTC. This encodes CASSIDGGSYYGYTF.

The chain couples TRBV7-2 to TRBJ1-1; the D gene is possibly TRBD1 (5 bases). This CDR3 spans 13 amino acids. Germline CDR1 SGHTA, CDR2 FQGNSA. V was shortened by 1 base and J by 10 bases, with 13 bases between the two germline ends. The CDR3 region has the DNA TGTGCCAGCAGCTTAGAATCGGCAGGGCGAGCTTTCTTT. Protein: CASSLESAGRAFF.